This T cell receptor beta chain is drawn from a study of T cell responses to AZD1222 COVID-19 vaccine. Points from the study as a whole: The donor cohort was predominantly white British with a female majority, and clonal diversity may have been underestimated.

Produced via immunoSEQ multiplex PCR; TCRdb's table is partial and in-frame only. The table has 150,000 to 250,000 clones, approximately 89% seen once; the top ten hold around 3.6%. The germline V gene encodes CDR1 KGHDR and CDR2 SFDVKD. V lost 6 bases, J lost 4 bases, and 11 bases lay in between. CDR3 length: 13 residues. This clone was counted only a few times. Antigen: not known. Second-dose schedules of about 4 or about 12 weeks were combined. The chain joins TRBV24-1 to TRBJ1-2, with no clear D. The TCR sequence derives from an adult who received the AZD1222 COVID-19 vaccine. This specimen consisted of peripheral blood, obtained 28 days after the second AZD1222 dose. The CDR3 region has the DNA TGTGCCACCAGTAAGGATAGGGCCTATGGCTACACCTTC. This gives the protein CATSKDRAYGYTF.